The TCR beta chain described here comes from a study of blood T cell repertoires in COVID-19. Overall study context: Donors in the United States, Italy and Spain gave samples during acute or convalescent COVID-19.

The CDR3 covers 14 residues. In germline, CDR1 is MDHEN, CDR2 SYDVKM. Trimming removed 1 base from V and 8 bases from J, with 14 bases in between. Data came from immunoSEQ multiplex PCR; TCRdb stores just in-frame clones and leaves some out. The top ten hold about 12% of the sample, which has tens of thousands of clones, roughly 85% seen once. The clonotype originates from an elderly woman with active or convalescent COVID-19. This rearrangement joins TRBV28 to TRBJ1-2; D possibly corresponds to TRBD1 (5 bases). Sequencing input: peripheral blood. This CDR3 reads CASSLLGGPGGYTF. CDR3 nucleotides: TGTGCCAGCAGTTTATTGGGGGGTCCAGGAGGCTACACCTTC.